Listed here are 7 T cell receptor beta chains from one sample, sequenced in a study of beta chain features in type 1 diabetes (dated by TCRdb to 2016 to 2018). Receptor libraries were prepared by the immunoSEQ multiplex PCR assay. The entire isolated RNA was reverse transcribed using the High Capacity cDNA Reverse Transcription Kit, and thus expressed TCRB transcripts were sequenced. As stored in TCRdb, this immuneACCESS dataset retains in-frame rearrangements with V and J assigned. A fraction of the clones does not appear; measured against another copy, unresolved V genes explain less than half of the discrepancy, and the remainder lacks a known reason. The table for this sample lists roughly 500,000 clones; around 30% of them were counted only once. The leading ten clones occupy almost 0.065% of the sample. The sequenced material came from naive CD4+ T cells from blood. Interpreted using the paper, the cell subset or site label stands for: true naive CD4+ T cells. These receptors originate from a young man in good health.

CDR3 in amino acids: CATRTSSYEQYF. DNA of the CDR3: TGTGCCACCCGGACCTCGTCCTACGAGCAGTACTTC. V and J are TRBV30 and TRBJ2-7, with unresolved D. Trimming cost V 8 bases and J 1 base, with 12 bases left between them. This CDR3 spans 12 amino acids. CDR1 and CDR2 from the germline V gene are GTSNPN and SVGIG (reference sequence).

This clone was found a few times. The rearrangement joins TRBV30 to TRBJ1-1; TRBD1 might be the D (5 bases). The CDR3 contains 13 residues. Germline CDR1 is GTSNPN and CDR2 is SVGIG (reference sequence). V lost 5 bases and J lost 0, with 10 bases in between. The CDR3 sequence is CAWDRQMNTEAFF. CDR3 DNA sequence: TGTGCCTGGGATCGACAGATGAACACTGAAGCTTTCTTT.

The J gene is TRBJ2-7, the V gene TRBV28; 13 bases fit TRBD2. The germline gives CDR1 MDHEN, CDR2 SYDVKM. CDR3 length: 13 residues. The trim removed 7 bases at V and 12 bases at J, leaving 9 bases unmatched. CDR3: CASIPGLAGRLYF. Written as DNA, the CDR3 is TGTGCCAGCATCCCGGGACTAGCGGGAAGGTTGTACTTC.

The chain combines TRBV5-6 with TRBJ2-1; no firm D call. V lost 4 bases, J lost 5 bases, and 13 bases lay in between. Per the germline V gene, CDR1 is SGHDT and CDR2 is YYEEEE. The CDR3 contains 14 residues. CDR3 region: CASSPRPANNEQFF. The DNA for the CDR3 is TGTGCCAGCAGCCCGCGACCGGCCAACAATGAGCAGTTCTTC.

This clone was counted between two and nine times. The CDR3 protein is CASSHEGRGDHEQYF. CDR3 sequence (DNA): TGTGCCAGCAGCCATGAGGGCAGGGGCGACCACGAGCAGTACTTC. The V gene is TRBV7-9, the J gene TRBJ2-7; tentatively, D is TRBD1 (6 bases). CDR3 length equals 15 residues. Germline CDR1 and CDR2: SEHNR and FQNEAQ (reference sequence). V was trimmed by 5 bases and J by 5 bases, leaving 19 bases between them.

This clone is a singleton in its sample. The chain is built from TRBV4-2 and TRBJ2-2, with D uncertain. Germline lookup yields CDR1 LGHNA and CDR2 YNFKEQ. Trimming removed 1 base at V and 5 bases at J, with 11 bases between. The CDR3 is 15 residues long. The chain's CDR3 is CASSQGDDTTGELFF. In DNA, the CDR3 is TGTGCCAGCAGCCAAGGGGATGACACTACCGGGGAGCTGTTTTTT.

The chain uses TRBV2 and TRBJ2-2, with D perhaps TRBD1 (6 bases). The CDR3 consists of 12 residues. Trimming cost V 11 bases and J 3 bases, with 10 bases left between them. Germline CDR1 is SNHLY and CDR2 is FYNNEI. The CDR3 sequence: CAGSGDTGELFF. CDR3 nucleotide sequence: TGTGCCGGATCAGGGGACACCGGGGAGCTGTTTTTT.